These T cell receptor beta chains were read from a single sample in a study of blood T cell repertoires in COVID-19. Data came from immunoSEQ multiplex PCR; TCRdb stores just in-frame clones and leaves some out. The sample yields some 40,000 clones, approximately 86% seen once. Sequencing input: peripheral blood. These receptors all come from a man between 65 and 85 years old with acute or convalescent COVID-19. The CDR3 runs from the conserved cysteine through the conserved F or W.

V gene	J gene	CDR3 protein
TRBV9	TRBJ1-5	CASSVGEGNSHQPQHF
TRBV6-4	TRBJ2-7	CARPLPVSRRGEQYF
TRBV18	TRBJ2-4	CASSPVSGTLAKNIQYF
TRBV29-1	TRBJ2-3	CSARDLVTDTQYF
TRBV6-2/TRBV6-3	TRBJ1-5	CASSLVDRGWNQPQHF
TRBV11-2	TRBJ1-4	CASSSSGQGNEKLFF
TRBV19	TRBJ2-3	CASSIGLGVAGERSTDTQYF
TRBV19	TRBJ1-2	CASTSGGGAFGGYTF
TRBV9	TRBJ2-5	CASSVRAEALGTQYF
TRBV4-1	TRBJ2-7	CASSLAGGGRATEQYF
TRBV21-1	TRBJ1-1	CASSEGQGNTEAFF
TRBV7-8	TRBJ2-7	CASSRPGLAEAYEQYF
TRBV6-6	TRBJ2-3	CASSYLSTDTQYF
TRBV7-6	TRBJ2-1	CASSLAGGHSYNEQFF
TRBV29-1	TRBJ1-1	CSALPWTENTEAFF
TRBV27	TRBJ1-1	CASSSRVSGNTEAFF
TRBV24-1	TRBJ2-2	CATSAHRDTGELFF
TRBV18	TRBJ2-7	CASSPTDSSYEQYF
TRBV7-6	TRBJ2-5	CASSYYRGEETQYF
TRBV4-3	TRBJ1-6	CASSRGQGAFSPLHF
TRBV6-2/TRBV6-3	TRBJ1-2	CASSYVGTGPNYGYTF
TRBV7-2	TRBJ2-2	CASSSLNTGELFF
TRBV12-2	TRBJ1-5	CASRFPPRGPQHF
TRBV6-2/TRBV6-3	TRBJ2-7	CASSLTGTSGSIGEQYF
TRBV5-1	TRBJ2-3	CASSLRLRTDTQYF
TRBV20-1	TRBJ2-2	CSASYRPANTGELFF
TRBV18	TRBJ1-1	CASSPGASDPEAFF
TRBV4-3	TRBJ2-2	CASSHYVGQGGTGELFF
TRBV7-9	TRBJ1-1	CASSLGSTRGTEAFF
TRBV4-2	TRBJ2-5	CASSQDPQTSGQETQYF
TRBV7-2	TRBJ2-7	CASSLDQGAYEQYF